The 31 T cell receptor beta chains reported below all come from one sample, sequenced in a study of T cells expressing NK-cell markers. TCRdb re-called the 5' RACE reads, yielding one record per CDR3 amino acid sequence without DNA. The repertoire table contains about 550,000 distinct CDR3 sequences. Sequences were obtained from blood T cells: a sorted CD56 or NKG2C T cell subset, CD4+ or CD8+ T cells, or bulk PBMC T cells (not recorded which). The origin of the receptors is a man aged 18 to 29 in good health.

This sequence joins TRBV11-3 and TRBJ2-3. Per germline, CDR1 SGHNT and CDR2 YENEEA. CDR3 length: 14 residues. The CDR3 region is CASSLDPTLDTQYF.

J is TRBJ2-1 and V is TRBV19. Germline CDR1 reads LNHDA; CDR2 reads SQIVND (reference sequence). CDR3 size: 14 residues. The CDR3 loop reads CASSKETWDHEQFF.

The chain recombines TRBV10-3 with TRBJ2-3. Germline V gene sequence: CDR1 ENHRY, CDR2 SYGVKD. This CDR3 comprises 14 residues. This CDR3 reads CAISDSLSPDTQYF.

The chain carries TRBV5-1 and TRBJ2-6; TCRdb returns TRBD1, unconfirmable since there is no DNA. Germline CDR1 reads SGHRS; CDR2 reads YFSETQ. This CDR3 region has 18 residues. CDR3 in amino acids: CASSLLGQGSSGANVLTF.

The rearrangement joins TRBV27 to TRBJ2-2; TCRdb gives TRBD2 as the D gene, but with no DNA this cannot be confirmed. Germline CDR1 MNHEY, CDR2 SMNVEV (reference sequence). This CDR3 is built from 16 residues. The CDR3 is CASSLSVAGGPGELFF.

V and J are TRBV5-6 and TRBJ2-7; TCRdb names TRBD2, which stays unverified in the absence of DNA. The CDR3 loop spans 13 amino acids. Germline V gives CDR1 SGHDT, CDR2 YYEEEE. The CDR3 here is CASSSPVGLEQYF.

The chain is built from TRBV20-1 and TRBJ2-5; TCRdb indicates TRBD2, and absent DNA this call remains unverified. There are 17 residues in the CDR3. CDR1 is DFQATT and CDR2 is SNEGSKA in the germline V gene (reference sequence). The CDR3 protein is CSAREGRGRTLWETQYF.

V gene TRBV7-9 combines with J gene TRBJ1-5; the D call of TRBD1 rests on TCRdb alone, since no DNA is present to check it. Germline CDR1 is SEHNR and CDR2 is FQNEAQ (reference sequence). The CDR3 spans 18 residues. The CDR3 spells CASSLDPRDGYSNQPQHF.

The J gene is TRBJ1-4, the V gene TRBV5-5; the TCRdb D gene call, TRBD1, has no DNA to confirm it. The CDR3 length is 15 residues. CDR1 SGHKS and CDR2 YYEKEE come from the germline V gene (reference sequence). CDR3: CASSPLVRGDEKLFF.

The V call is TRBV20-1, the J call TRBJ2-1; TCRdb's D call, TRBD1, is unchecked because there is no DNA. This CDR3 is 17 amino acids long. The V gene's germline CDR1 is DFQATT and CDR2 SNEGSKA (reference sequence). This CDR3 is CSAQPTTGTGVHNEQFF.

This chain joins TRBV5-1 and TRBJ2-2. The CDR3 runs 16 residues. Germline lookup yields CDR1 SGHRS and CDR2 YFSETQ. CDR3 sequence reads: CASSLVGTENTGELFF.

V gene TRBV5-4 combines with J gene TRBJ1-1. The germline gives CDR1 SGHNT, CDR2 YYREEE (reference sequence). This CDR3 is 14 amino acids long. Here the CDR3 reads CASSWNLKNTEAFF.

The V and J genes are TRBV27 and TRBJ2-1; the D call of TRBD2 rests on TCRdb alone, since no DNA is present to check it. Germline loops: CDR1 MNHEY, CDR2 SMNVEV (reference sequence). The CDR3 consists of 15 residues. The CDR3 reads CASSLGELAGGLRFF.

The chain has TRBV28 and TRBJ2-3. This CDR3 contains 15 residues. Germline V gene lookup returns CDR1 MDHEN and CDR2 SYDVKM. The CDR3 protein is CASSLSRFPTDTQYF.

V gene TRBV27 combines with J gene TRBJ2-5. This CDR3 has 13 amino acids. The V gene's germline CDR1 is MNHEY and CDR2 SMNVEV (reference sequence). CDR3 amino acids: CASGDGRQETQYF.

The chain has TRBV4-2 and TRBJ1-2. The CDR3 is 15 amino acids. Germline CDR1 is LGHNA and CDR2 is YNFKEQ. CDR3: CASSQDLAAPYGYTF.

This chain connects TRBV14 to TRBJ2-3; TCRdb's assignment of TRBD2 cannot be checked, as there is no DNA. CDR1 is SGHDN, CDR2 FVKESK, per germline. The CDR3 is 18 residues long. The chain's CDR3 is CASSQEWRGTVYTDTQYF.

CDR3: CASSLRGVYEQFF. The chain has TRBV14 and TRBJ2-1; with no DNA, the TCRdb D assignment of TRBD1 cannot be verified. This CDR3 is built from 13 residues. The germline gives CDR1 SGHDN, CDR2 FVKESK.

V and J are TRBV12-3 or TRBV12-4 and TRBJ1-2; TCRdb's assignment of TRBD1 cannot be checked, as there is no DNA. This CDR3 is 16 amino acids long. The CDR3 region is CASSSVITGGARGYTF.

The V call is TRBV24-1, the J call TRBJ1-1. The CDR3 loop spans 13 amino acids. CDR1 is KGHDR and CDR2 is SFDVKD in the germline V gene. The chain's CDR3 is CATSEPGRGGAFF.

The chain links TRBV12-3 or TRBV12-4 to TRBJ1-3; TCRdb outputs TRBD1, but without DNA this stays unchecked. CDR3 length equals 18 residues. The CDR3 reads CASSPGRRLRPSGNTIYF.

The rearrangement joins TRBV5-1 to TRBJ2-1; the D gene TCRdb calls, TRBD2, cannot be checked with no DNA. Per germline, CDR1 SGHRS and CDR2 YFSETQ. The CDR3 length is 14 residues. CDR3 amino acids: CASSTLSSYNEQFF.

The J gene is TRBJ2-6, the V gene TRBV15. In germline, CDR1 is LNHNV, CDR2 YYDKDF (reference sequence). The CDR3 is made up of 12 amino acids. This CDR3 is CATSSGANVLTF.

The chain is built from TRBV15 and TRBJ2-5; the TRBD1 assignment by TCRdb is unverifiable without DNA. The CDR3 covers 14 residues. The germline V gene encodes CDR1 LNHNV and CDR2 YYDKDF (reference sequence). The CDR3 loop is CATSSSGDQETQYF.

The chain uses TRBV4-1 and TRBJ2-1; the TRBD2 assignment by TCRdb is unverifiable without DNA. Germline CDR1 MGHRA, CDR2 YSYEKL. The CDR3 runs to 16 residues. CDR3 amino acids: CASSQVSPAEGREQFF.

The V gene is TRBV10-3, the J gene TRBJ2-3; absent DNA, TCRdb's TRBD2 call cannot be checked. The CDR3 length is 16 residues. CDR1 is ENHRY, CDR2 SYGVKD, per germline. The CDR3 sequence: CAISESWREVTDTQYF.

V gene TRBV12-3 or TRBV12-4 combines with J gene TRBJ2-4; the TRBD1 assignment by TCRdb is unverifiable without DNA. This CDR3 region has 15 residues. The CDR3: CASTQFGAAKNIQYF.

CDR3 amino acids: CASTLLMVGLAGTDTQYF. The rearrangement uses TRBV6-5 and TRBJ2-3; the D call from TCRdb, TRBD2, cannot be confirmed without DNA. CDR1 is MNHEY and CDR2 is SVGAGI in the germline V gene. CDR3 length: 18 residues.

V is TRBV28 and J is TRBJ2-1; TCRdb's D call of TRBD2 is untestable without DNA. Germline V gene lookup returns CDR1 MDHEN and CDR2 SYDVKM. The CDR3 extends over 15 amino acids. This CDR3 is CASSLPFGTSGTQFF. The whole variable domain, filled in from reference TRBV28 and TRBJ2-1, reads DVKVTQSSRYLVKRTGEKVFLECVQDMDHENMFWYRQDPGLGLRLIYFSYDVKMKEKGDIPEGYSVSREKKERFSLILESASTNQTSMYLCASSLPFGTSGTQFFGPGTRLTVL.

This chain links TRBV12-3 or TRBV12-4 with TRBJ1-4. CDR3 length equals 11 residues. The CDR3 protein is CASSGSEKLFF.

This sequence joins TRBV3-1 and TRBJ2-7; TCRdb's D call of TRBD1 is untestable without DNA. The CDR3 is 17 residues long. Germline CDR1 and CDR2: LGHDT and YNNKEL (reference sequence). The CDR3 sequence is CASSQVYQGQALDEQYF.